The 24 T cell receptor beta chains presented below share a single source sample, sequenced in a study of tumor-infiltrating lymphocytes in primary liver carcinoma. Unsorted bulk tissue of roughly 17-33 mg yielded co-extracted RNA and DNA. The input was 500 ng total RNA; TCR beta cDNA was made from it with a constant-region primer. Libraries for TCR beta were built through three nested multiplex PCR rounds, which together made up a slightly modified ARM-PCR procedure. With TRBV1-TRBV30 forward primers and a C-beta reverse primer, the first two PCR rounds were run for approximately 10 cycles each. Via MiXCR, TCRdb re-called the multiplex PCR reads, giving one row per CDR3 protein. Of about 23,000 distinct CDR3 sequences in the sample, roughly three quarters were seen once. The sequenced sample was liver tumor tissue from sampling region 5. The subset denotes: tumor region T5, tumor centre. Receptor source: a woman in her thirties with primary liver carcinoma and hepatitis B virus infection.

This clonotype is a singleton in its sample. The CDR3 sequence is CASSTTSGRSNEQFF. For the CDR3, the DNA is TGTGCCAGCAGCACGACTAGCGGGAGAAGTAATGAGCAGTTCTTC. V usage is TRBV11-2 and J usage is TRBJ2-1; 12 bases agree with TRBD2. Looked up from germline, CDR1 is SGHAT and CDR2 is FQNNGV. Germline trimming cut 5 bases from V and 7 bases from J; bases unmatched to any gene: 6. The CDR3 covers 15 residues.

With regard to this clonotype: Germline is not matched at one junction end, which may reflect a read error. The CDR3 nucleotides are TGTGCCAGTACCTTAGCTGGGTTCGCGAACACCGGAGAGCTGTTTTTT. Its protein product is CASTLAGFANTGELFF. The chain recombines TRBV11-2 with TRBJ2-2; the D is unclear. Germline V lookup: CDR1 SGHAT, CDR2 FQNNGV. This CDR3 region has 16 residues.

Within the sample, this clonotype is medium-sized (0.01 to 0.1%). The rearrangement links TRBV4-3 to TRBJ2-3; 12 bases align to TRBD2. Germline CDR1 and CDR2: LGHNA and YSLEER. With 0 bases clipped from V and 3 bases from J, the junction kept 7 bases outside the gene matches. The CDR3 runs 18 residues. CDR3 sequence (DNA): TGCGCCAGCAGCCAAGAAGGTCTAGCGGGAGGGCCAACAGATACGCAGTATTTT. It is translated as CASSQEGLAGGPTDTQYF.

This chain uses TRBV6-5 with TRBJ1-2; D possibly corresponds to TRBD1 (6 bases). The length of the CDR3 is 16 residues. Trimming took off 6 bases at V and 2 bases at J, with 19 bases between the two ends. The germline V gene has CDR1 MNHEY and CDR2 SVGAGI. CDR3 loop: CASRGAVGGPNYGYTF. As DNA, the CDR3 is TGTGCCAGCAGGGGGGCGGTCGGAGGTCCCAACTATGGCTACACCTTC.

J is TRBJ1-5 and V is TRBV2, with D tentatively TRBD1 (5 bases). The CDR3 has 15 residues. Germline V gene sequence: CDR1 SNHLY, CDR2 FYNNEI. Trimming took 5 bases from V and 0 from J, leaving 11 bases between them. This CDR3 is CASSSGTLSNQPQHF. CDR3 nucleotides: TGTGCCAGCAGTTCCGGGACCCTTAGCAATCAGCCCCAGCATTTT. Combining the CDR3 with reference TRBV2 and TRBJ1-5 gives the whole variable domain EPEVTQTPSHQVTQMGQEVILRCVPISNHLYFYWYRQILGQKVEFLVSFYNNEISEKSEIFDDQFSVERPDGSNFTLKIRSTKLEDSAMYFCASSSGTLSNQPQHFGDGTRLSIL.

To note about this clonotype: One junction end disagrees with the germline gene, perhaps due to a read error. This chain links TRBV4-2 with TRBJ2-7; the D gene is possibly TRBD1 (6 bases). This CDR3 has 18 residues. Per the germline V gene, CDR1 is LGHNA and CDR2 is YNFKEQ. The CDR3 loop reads CANSQEHLGQRGPREQYF. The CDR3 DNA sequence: TGTGCCAACAGCCAGGAACACCTAGGACAGAGGGGACCGCGCGAGCAATACTTC.

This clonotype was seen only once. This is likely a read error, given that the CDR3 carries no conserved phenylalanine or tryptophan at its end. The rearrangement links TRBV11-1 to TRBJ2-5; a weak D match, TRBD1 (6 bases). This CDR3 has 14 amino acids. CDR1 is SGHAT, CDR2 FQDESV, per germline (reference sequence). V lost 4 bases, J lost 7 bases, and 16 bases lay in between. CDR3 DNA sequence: TGTGCCAGCAGCTGGGCAGGGGACACCGGGACCCAGTACTTA. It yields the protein CASSWAGDTGTQYL.

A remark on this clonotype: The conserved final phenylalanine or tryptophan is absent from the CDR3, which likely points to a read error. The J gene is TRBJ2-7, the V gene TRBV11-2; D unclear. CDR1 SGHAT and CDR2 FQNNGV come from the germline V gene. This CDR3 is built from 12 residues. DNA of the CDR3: TGCGCCAGCAGCATAGGTCTCACCGAGCAGTACTTA. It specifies CASSIGLTEQYL.

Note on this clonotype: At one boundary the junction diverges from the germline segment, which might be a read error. DNA for the CDR3: TGTGGCAGCAGTAACCCGGCGGCTAGCGGGAGTCAGGCAGATACGCAGTATTTT. This codes for CGSSNPAASGSQADTQYF. The chain is built from TRBV5-4 and TRBJ2-3, with 10 bases that match TRBD2. This CDR3 has 18 amino acids. CDR1 SGHNT and CDR2 YYREEE come from the germline V gene (reference sequence).

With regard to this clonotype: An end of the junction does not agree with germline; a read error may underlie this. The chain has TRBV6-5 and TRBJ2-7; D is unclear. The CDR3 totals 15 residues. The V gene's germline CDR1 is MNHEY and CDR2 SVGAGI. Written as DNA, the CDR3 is TGTGCCAGCTGTTACAAGGAGAACAGCTCCTACGAGCAGTACTTC. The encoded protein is CASCYKENSSYEQYF.

CDR3 sequence (DNA): TGTGCCAGCAACGTAGACGGACACCCTCCACTCACTGATACGCAGTATTTT. Translating gives CASNVDGHPPLTDTQYF. The chain is built from TRBV5-4 and TRBJ2-3; perhaps TRBD1 as D (5 bases). V was clipped by 6 bases and J by 6 bases, with 26 bases between them. Germline CDR1 is SGHNT and CDR2 is YYREEE (reference sequence). The CDR3 covers 17 residues. The entire variable domain, with the rest obtained from reference TRBV5-4 and TRBJ2-3, is as follows: ETGVTQSPTHLIKTRGQQVTLRCSSQSGHNTVSWYQQALGQGPQFIFQYYREEENGRGNFPPRFSGLQFPNYSSELNVNALELDDSALYLCASNVDGHPPLTDTQYFGPGTRLTVL.

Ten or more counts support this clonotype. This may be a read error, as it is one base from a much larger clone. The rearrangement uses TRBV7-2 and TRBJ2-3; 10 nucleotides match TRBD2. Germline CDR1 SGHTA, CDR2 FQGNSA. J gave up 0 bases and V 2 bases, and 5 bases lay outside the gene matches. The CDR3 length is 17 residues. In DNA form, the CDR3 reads TGTGCCAGCAGCTTATTGGGACTAGCGACTAGCACAGATACGCAGTATTTT. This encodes CASSLLGLATSTDTQYF.

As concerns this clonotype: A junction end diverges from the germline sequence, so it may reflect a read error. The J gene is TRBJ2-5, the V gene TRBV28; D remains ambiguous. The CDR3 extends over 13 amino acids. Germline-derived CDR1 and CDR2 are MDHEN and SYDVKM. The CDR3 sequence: CGSNYGGIEAQYF. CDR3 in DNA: TGTGGCAGCAACTACGGTGGTATAGAGGCCCAGTACTTC.

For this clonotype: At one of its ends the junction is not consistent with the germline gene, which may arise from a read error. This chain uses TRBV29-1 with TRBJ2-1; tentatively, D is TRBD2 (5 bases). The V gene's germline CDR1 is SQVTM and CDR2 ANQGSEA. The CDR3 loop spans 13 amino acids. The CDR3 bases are TGCAGTGTTGGAGGTACTAGACCCAGCGAGCAGTTCTTC. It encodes CSVGGTRPSEQFF.

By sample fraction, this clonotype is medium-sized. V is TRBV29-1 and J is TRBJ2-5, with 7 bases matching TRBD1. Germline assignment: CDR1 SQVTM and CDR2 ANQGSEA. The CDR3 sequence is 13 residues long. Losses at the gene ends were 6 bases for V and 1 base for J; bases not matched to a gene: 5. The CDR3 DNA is TGCAGCGTGACCGGGACAGCCCAAGAGACCCAGTACTTC. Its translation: CSVTGTAQETQYF.

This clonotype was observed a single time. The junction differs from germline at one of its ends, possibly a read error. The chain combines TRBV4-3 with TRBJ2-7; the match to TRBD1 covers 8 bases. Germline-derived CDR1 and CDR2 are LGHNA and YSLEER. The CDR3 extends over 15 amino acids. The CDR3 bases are TGCGCCAGCCGCCAAGGTCGATGGACAGGGTGGGAGCAGTACTTC. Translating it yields CASRQGRWTGWEQYF.

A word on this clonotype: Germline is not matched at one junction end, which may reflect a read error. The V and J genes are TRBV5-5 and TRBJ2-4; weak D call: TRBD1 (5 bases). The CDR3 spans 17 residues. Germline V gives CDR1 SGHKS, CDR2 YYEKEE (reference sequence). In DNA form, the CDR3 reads TGTGCCAGCAGCTTAGTAGGAATGAGAGATGGGTCGGACATTGAGTACTTC. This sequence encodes CASSLVGMRDGSDIEYF.

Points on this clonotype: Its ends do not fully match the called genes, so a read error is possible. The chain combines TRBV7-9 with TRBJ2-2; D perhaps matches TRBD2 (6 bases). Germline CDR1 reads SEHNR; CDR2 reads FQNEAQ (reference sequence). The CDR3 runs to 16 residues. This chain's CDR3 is CASNLGLTGVTGELFF. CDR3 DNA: TGTGCCAGCAACTTAGGGCTAACGGGAGTTACCGGGGAGCTGTTTTTT.

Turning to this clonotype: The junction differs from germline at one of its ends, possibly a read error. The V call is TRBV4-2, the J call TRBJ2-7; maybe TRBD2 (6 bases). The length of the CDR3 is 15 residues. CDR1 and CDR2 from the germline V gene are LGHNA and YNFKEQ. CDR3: CASSQDLGAWREQHF. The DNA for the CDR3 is TGTGCCAGCAGCCAAGATTTAGGGGCCTGGAGGGAGCAGCACTTC.

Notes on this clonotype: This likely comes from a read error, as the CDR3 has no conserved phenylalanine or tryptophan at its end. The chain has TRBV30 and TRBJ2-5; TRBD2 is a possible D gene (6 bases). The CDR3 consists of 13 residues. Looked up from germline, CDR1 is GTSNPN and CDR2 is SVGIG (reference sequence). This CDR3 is CAWSGGYGETQYS. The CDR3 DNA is TGCGCCTGGAGTGGGGGGTATGGGGAGACCCAGTACTCG.

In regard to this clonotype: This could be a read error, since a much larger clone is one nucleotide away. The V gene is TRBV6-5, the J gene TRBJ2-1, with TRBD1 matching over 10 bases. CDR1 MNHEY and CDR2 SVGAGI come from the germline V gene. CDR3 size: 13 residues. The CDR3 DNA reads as TGTACCAGCAGTCAACGACAGGGGGCTGAGCAGTTCTTC. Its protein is CTSSQRQGAEQFF.

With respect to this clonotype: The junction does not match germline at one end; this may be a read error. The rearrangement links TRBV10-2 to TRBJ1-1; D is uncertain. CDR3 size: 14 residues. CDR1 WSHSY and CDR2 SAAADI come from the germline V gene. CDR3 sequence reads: CASSESKADTEAFF. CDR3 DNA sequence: TGCGCCAGTAGTGAGTCGAAAGCAGACACTGAAGCTTTCTTT.

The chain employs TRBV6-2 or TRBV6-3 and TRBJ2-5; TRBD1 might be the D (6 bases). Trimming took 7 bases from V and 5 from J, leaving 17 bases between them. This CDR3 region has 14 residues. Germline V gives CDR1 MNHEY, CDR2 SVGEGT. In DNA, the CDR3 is TGTGCCAGCATCCCCGGGACAACCCCCGAGACCCAGTACTTC. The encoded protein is CASIPGTTPETQYF.

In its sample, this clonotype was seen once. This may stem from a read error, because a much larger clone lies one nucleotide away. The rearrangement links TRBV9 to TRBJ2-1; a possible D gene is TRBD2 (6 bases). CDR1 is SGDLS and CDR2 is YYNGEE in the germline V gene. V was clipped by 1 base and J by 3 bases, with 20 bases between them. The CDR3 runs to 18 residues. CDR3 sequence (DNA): TGTGCCAGCAGCGTAAACGCACTTCGGGGGACTGGCTACAATGAGCAGTTCTTC. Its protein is CASSVNALRGTGYNEQFF.